The rows below give T cell receptor beta chains drawn from one sample of a study of blood T cell repertoires in COVID-19. Clones were read by immunoSEQ multiplex PCR, and TCRdb kept only the in-frame ones, dropping some. This sample has some 120,000 clones; roughly nine tenths occur once, and the top ten carry 3.7%. Source material: peripheral blood. The receptors stem from a man aged 50 or older with active COVID-19. Both conserved end residues are trimmed from each CDR3.

V	J	CDR3
TRBV5-4	TRBJ1-2	ASSFAGGGYGYT
TRBV11-1	TRBJ2-2	ASSRDRGITGELF
TRBV5-1	TRBJ1-2	ASGETGGYGYT
TRBV9	TRBJ2-2	ASSVGLAGAGELF
TRBV9	TRBJ1-6	ASSLRQGNSPLH
TRBV5-6	TRBJ2-2	ASRGLMNTGELF
TRBV28	TRBJ2-6	AILGADNSGANVLT
TRBV5-1	TRBJ2-3	ASSLTTTKGTDTQY
TRBV10-1	TRBJ2-3	ASSEGLAGWDTQY
TRBV5-1	TRBJ1-1	ASSFQTGSPTNTEAF
TRBV6-6	TRBJ1-4	ASSKDRIEKLF
TRBV2	TRBJ1-5	ASSEGPGGLGNQPQH
TRBV6-5	TRBJ2-1	ASSYPPGDEQF
TRBV11-3	TRBJ2-5	ASSLTEGETQY